The sequence of this TCR beta chain was determined in a study of blood T cells in healthy people across ages. Overall study results and limits: Unsorted PBMCs ruled out conclusive naive versus antigen-experienced comparison.

Turning to this clonotype: The antigen is undetermined.

Extracted total RNA amounted to at least 5.5 micrograms for each sample. For the second PCR, which ran for 7 to 11 cycles, a sample-barcoded 5' primer and a J-beta primer mix were used. Each of the samples gave a minimum of 3 million paired-end reads that contained CDR3. TCRdb called the 5' RACE reads again in MiXCR, with one record for every CDR3 protein. The sample has some 1 million distinct CDR3 sequences, 40% to 50% seen once; the top ten hold 15% to 20%. CDR1 and CDR2 from the germline V gene are KGHSH and LQKENI. CDR3 length: 16 amino acids. V gave up 3 bases and J gave up 0 bases; unmatched junction bases: 5.

This receptor was taken from a woman between 55 and 75 years old in good health. Sequencing was carried out using blood. The genes are TRBV18 and TRBJ2-3, with 8 bases lining up with TRBD2. The CDR3 nucleotides read TGTGCCAGCTCACCGCTGACTAGCGTGAGCACAGATACGCAGTATTTT. This codes for CASSPLTSVSTDTQYF.